The 18 T cell receptor beta chains presented below share a single source sample, sequenced in a study of blood T cell repertoires in COVID-19. Here immunoSEQ multiplex PCR was the method, and the copy in TCRdb shows in-frame clones only, minus some. The top ten hold over 35% of the sample, which has approximately 110,000 clones, 65% to 90% seen once. The sequenced material came from peripheral blood. The source is an elderly man with acute or convalescent COVID-19.

The chain has TRBV5-1 and TRBJ1-6; D gene ambiguous. CDR1 and CDR2 from the germline V gene are SGHRS and YFSETQ. V gave up 0 bases and J gave up 9 bases, with 13 bases separating them. The CDR3 is made up of 15 amino acids. The DNA for the CDR3 is TGCGCCAGCAGCTTGGACCTTTCCGGGAGTTCACCCCTCCACTTT. Its protein product is CASSLDLSGSSPLHF.

This clone was seen a handful of times. The J gene is TRBJ2-2, the V gene TRBV18; 7 positions match TRBD2. Germline CDR1 and CDR2: KGHSH and LQKENI. V shed 3 bases and J 3 bases; nucleotides not matched to a gene: 13. CDR3 size: 18 residues. The CDR3 DNA follows: TGTGCCAGCTCACCGGGGCTAGCGGATACACCCTACACCGGGGAGCTGTTTTTT. It specifies CASSPGLADTPYTGELFF.

The CDR3: CASSVLSGGTGELFF. The CDR3 coding sequence is TGTGCCAGCAGCGTATTAAGCGGGGGGACCGGGGAGCTGTTTTTT. The rearrangement uses TRBV9 and TRBJ2-2; 9 bases fit TRBD2. In germline, CDR1 is SGDLS, CDR2 YYNGEE. Trimming cost V 1 base and J 5 bases; bases outside gene matches: 3. CDR3 size: 15 residues. Complete variable domain (other parts from reference TRBV9 and TRBJ2-2): DSGVTQTPKHLITATGQRVTLRCSPRSGDLSVYWYQQSLDQGLQFLIQYYNGEERAKGNILERFSAQQFPDLHSELNLSSLELGDSALYFCASSVLSGGTGELFFGEGSRLTVL.

Comment on this clone: A junction end diverges from the germline sequence, so it may reflect a read error. The chain couples TRBV2 to TRBJ2-7; a possible D gene is TRBD1 (6 bases). CDR3 size: 14 residues. Germline V gives CDR1 SNHLY, CDR2 FYNNEI. The CDR3 coding sequence is TGTGCCGGCAGTCTCAGGGGAACATCCTACGAGCAGTACTTC. Encoded protein: CAGSLRGTSYEQYF.

CDR3 in amino acids: CASSLGTGTGEQYF. For the CDR3, the DNA is TGTGCCAGCAGCCTCGGGACAGGGACAGGCGAGCAGTACTTC. The chain uses TRBV7-2 and TRBJ2-7, with 9 bases matching TRBD1. Germline-derived CDR1 and CDR2 are SGHTA and FQGNSA. V lost 5 bases to trimming and J lost 6 bases; unmatched junction nucleotides: 8. This CDR3 region has 14 residues.

The V and J genes are TRBV4-3 and TRBJ2-1; D might be TRBD1 (5 bases). The germline gives CDR1 LGHNA, CDR2 YSLEER. Between the trimmed V and J ends, which lost 4 bases and 6 bases, there was a span of 16 bases. This CDR3 comprises 15 residues. CDR3 amino acids: CASSLDSFDRNEQFF. The DNA for the CDR3 is TGCGCCAGCAGCCTCGACAGCTTTGATCGCAATGAGCAGTTCTTC.

This clone was observed once. The rearrangement joins TRBV7-9 to TRBJ1-2; D perhaps matches TRBD1 (5 bases). Per germline, CDR1 SEHNR and CDR2 FQNEAQ (reference sequence). V lost 5 bases to trimming and J lost 2 bases, with 21 bases between them. There are 17 residues in the CDR3. The CDR3 nucleotides are TGTGCCAGCAGCCCCGAACTGGGGGGGTCACCGAACTATGGCTACACCTTC. Residues: CASSPELGGSPNYGYTF.

V gene TRBV19 combines with J gene TRBJ1-5, with D possibly being TRBD1 (6 bases). This CDR3 spans 16 amino acids. Trimming took 2 bases from V and 0 from J, leaving 11 bases between them. Germline CDR1 LNHDA, CDR2 SQIVND (reference sequence). This CDR3 reads CASSIPQGFSNQPQHF. CDR3 sequence (DNA): TGTGCCAGTAGTATACCACAGGGTTTTAGCAATCAGCCCCAGCATTTT.

The chain joins TRBV6-5 to TRBJ1-2; D uncertain. Germline loops: CDR1 MNHEY, CDR2 SVGAGI. The CDR3 contains 13 residues. V was shortened by 6 bases and J by 8 bases, with 16 bases between the two germline ends. DNA for the CDR3: TGTGCCAGCAGAAGGACTGCTATGGGAGGCTACACCTTC. It specifies CASRRTAMGGYTF.

The gene calls are TRBV29-1 and TRBJ2-5, with a possible D match to TRBD1 (5 bases). This CDR3 contains 14 residues. With 0 bases removed from V and 5 bases from J, the gap between germline ends came to 13 bases. Per germline, CDR1 SQVTM and CDR2 ANQGSEA. In DNA form, the CDR3 reads TGCAGCGTTGAAGAATGGGGCCGCTGGGAGACCCAGTACTTC. It yields the protein CSVEEWGRWETQYF.

V is TRBV5-5 and J is TRBJ1-3; D gene unclear. Per the germline V gene, CDR1 is SGHKS and CDR2 is YYEKEE (reference sequence). V shed 0 bases and J shed 0 bases, with 7 bases lying between them. The CDR3 is made up of 15 amino acids. In DNA form, the CDR3 reads TGTGCCAGCAGCTTGGCCGGTACCTCTGGAAACACCATATATTTT. The encoded protein is CASSLAGTSGNTIYF.

The chain combines TRBV28 with TRBJ2-2; no clear D gene. Looked up from germline, CDR1 is MDHEN and CDR2 is SYDVKM. This CDR3 is built from 14 residues. The V and J ends lost 9 bases and 6 bases respectively, with 17 bases between them. DNA for the CDR3: TGTGCCAGTCTTGGCTCAGCTGGAGCCGGGGAGCTGTTTTTT. This sequence encodes CASLGSAGAGELFF.

The rearrangement uses TRBV2 and TRBJ2-1; D might be TRBD2 (6 bases). V lost 7 bases and J lost 9, with 19 bases in between. The CDR3 runs to 14 residues. Germline V gene data show CDR1 as SNHLY and CDR2 as FYNNEI. CDR3 coding DNA: TGTGCCAGCAAGGTCCGGGGGAGTGGCGGTGAGCAGTTCTTC. Translated: CASKVRGSGGEQFF.

The chain couples TRBV7-6 to TRBJ1-2, with 7 bases aligning to TRBD1. This CDR3 spans 17 amino acids. The germline V gene has CDR1 SGHVS and CDR2 FNYEAQ. V trimming: 0 bases; J trimming: 4 bases; junction bases outside the gene matches: 11. The CDR3 nucleotides are TGTGCCAGCAGCTTAGCCGCGGAAGGGGGCTCGATCTATGGCTACACCTTC. It translates to CASSLAAEGGSIYGYTF.

The V and J genes are TRBV9 and TRBJ1-2, with 9 nucleotides matching TRBD1. The CDR3 runs 14 residues. V lost 0 bases, J lost 6 bases, and 3 bases stayed unmatched. Per germline, CDR1 SGDLS and CDR2 YYNGEE. This CDR3 reads CASSVGGTGNGYTF. DNA for the CDR3: TGTGCCAGCAGCGTAGGGGGGACAGGGAATGGCTACACCTTC.

The chain is built from TRBV27 and TRBJ1-2; D possibly corresponds to TRBD1 (5 bases). V lost 4 bases and J 1 base, leaving 7 bases between the germline ends. Germline CDR1 is MNHEY and CDR2 is SMNVEV (reference sequence). There are 13 residues in the CDR3. This CDR3 is CASSSQVNYGYTF. DNA for the CDR3: TGTGCCAGCAGTTCACAGGTTAACTATGGCTACACCTTC.

This chain joins TRBV6-5 and TRBJ1-1; tentatively, D is TRBD1 (5 bases). CDR3 length: 11 residues. Germline V gene sequence: CDR1 MNHEY, CDR2 SVGAGI. With 4 bases removed from V and 10 bases from J, the gap between germline ends came to 10 bases. CDR3 in DNA: TGTGCCAGCAGTTCAGGGTTTGCAGCTTTCTTT. Protein sequence: CASSSGFAAFF.

This clone has more than one count but fewer than ten. V usage is TRBV18 and J usage is TRBJ1-1; TRBD1 aligns across 8 bases. The CDR3 extends over 18 amino acids. V shed 6 bases, J shed 3 bases, and the junction held 18 bases outside the gene matches. The germline gives CDR1 KGHSH, CDR2 LQKENI. In DNA, the CDR3 is TGTGCCAGCTCTCCCCTCCGAGCAGGGGGCCGGTCGGACACTGAAGCTTTCTTT. Its translation is CASSPLRAGGRSDTEAFF.